This T cell receptor (beta chain) stems from a study of PD-L1 blockade in urothelial cancer. Study in general: Patients commenced intravenous atezolizumab, 1,200 mg every 3 weeks, in 2014. Blood analysis occurred 3 weeks (second dose) and 6 weeks after treatment start.

The length of the CDR3 is 15 residues. Germline values: CDR1 SGHRS, CDR2 YFSETQ. Trimming took off 3 bases at V and 4 bases at J, with 14 bases between the two ends. Assay used: immunoSEQ multiplex PCR; TCRdb lists only in-frame clones, some missing. Of about 72,000 clones in the sample, 84% were seen once. The rearrangement links TRBV5-1 to TRBJ2-4, with D maybe TRBD1 (6 bases). The specimen was PBMCs, collected around atezolizumab (anti-PD-L1) treatment. The TCR originated in a man aged 65-85 years with urothelial cancer. The CDR3 reads CASSWATGLKNIQYF. The CDR3 DNA reads TGCGCCAGCAGCTGGGCGACAGGACTGAAAAACATTCAGTACTTC. Full variable domain (outside the CDR3, taken from reference TRBV5-1 and TRBJ2-4): KAGVTQTPRYLIKTRGQQVTLSCSPISGHRSVSWYQQTPGQGLQFLFEYFSETQRNKGNFPGRFSGRQFSNSRSEMNVSTLELGDSALYLCASSWATGLKNIQYFGAGTRLSVL.